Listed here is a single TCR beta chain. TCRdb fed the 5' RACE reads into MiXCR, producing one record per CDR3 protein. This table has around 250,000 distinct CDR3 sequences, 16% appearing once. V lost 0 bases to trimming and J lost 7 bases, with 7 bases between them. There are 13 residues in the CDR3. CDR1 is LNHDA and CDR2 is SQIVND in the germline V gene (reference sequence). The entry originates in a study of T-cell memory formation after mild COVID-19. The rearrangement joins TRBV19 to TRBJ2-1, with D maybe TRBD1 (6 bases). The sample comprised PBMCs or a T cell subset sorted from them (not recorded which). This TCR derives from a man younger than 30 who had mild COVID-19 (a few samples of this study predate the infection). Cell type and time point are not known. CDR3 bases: TGTGCCAGTAGTATAGATCAGGGGAATGAGCAGTTCTTC. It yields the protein CASSIDQGNEQFF.